These 19 T cell receptor beta chains were all obtained from the same sample, sequenced in a study of graft-versus-host responses after intestinal transplantation. These receptors lack a known antigen. Using immunoSEQ multiplex PCR, the repertoire was profiled, and TCRdb retains in-frame clones only, with some absent. This table has over 100,000 clones, 90% to 95% appearing once. Source: unstimulated CD8+ T cells sorted from spleen or lymph node cells, taken before transplant. Receptors originate from a human donor who was the organ donor for an intestinal transplant.

The V call is TRBV6-5, the J call TRBJ2-3; D is uncertain. This CDR3 spans 15 amino acids. V dropped 0 bases and J dropped 0 bases, with 7 bases sitting between them. In germline, CDR1 is MNHEY, CDR2 SVGAGI. The DNA for the CDR3 is TGTGCCAGCAGTTACTCCCCCCCTAGCACAGATACGCAGTATTTT. Its translation is CASSYSPPSTDTQYF.

In nucleotides, the CDR3 is TGTGCCAGCAGTTACGAGGGTCAGCCCCAGCATTTT. It encodes CASSYEGQPQHF. The chain joins TRBV6-6 to TRBJ1-5; no definite D call. V lost 2 bases, J lost 6 bases, and 5 bases lay in between. Germline V gene data show CDR1 as MNHNY and CDR2 as SVGAGI (reference sequence). This CDR3 has 12 amino acids.

The chain has TRBV15 and TRBJ2-2; D is undetermined. Trimming took 6 bases from V and 0 from J, leaving 8 bases between them. Looked up from germline, CDR1 is LNHNV and CDR2 is YYDKDF (reference sequence). This CDR3 is built from 14 residues. The CDR3 region is CATRAYANTGELFF. Here the CDR3 DNA reads TGTGCCACCAGGGCGTACGCGAACACCGGGGAGCTGTTTTTT.

This rearrangement joins TRBV7-4 to TRBJ1-1; 9 bases are shared with TRBD1. Germline V gene lookup returns CDR1 SGHVT and CDR2 SQSDAQ. The trim removed 5 bases at V and 1 base at J, leaving 8 bases unmatched. This CDR3 contains 16 residues. The CDR3 region has the DNA TGTGCCAGCAGCCCACCACGGACAGGGGCGAACACTGAAGCTTTCTTT. Residues: CASSPPRTGANTEAFF.

The CDR3 sequence: CASSLRVTGELFF. CDR3 nucleotide sequence: TGTGCCAGCAGCTTAAGGGTCACCGGGGAGCTGTTTTTT. The chain has TRBV7-3 and TRBJ2-2; D is undetermined. CDR3 length: 13 amino acids. V gave up 1 base and J gave up 4 bases, with 4 bases separating them. Germline V gene sequence: CDR1 SGHTA, CDR2 FQGTGA.

The rearrangement joins TRBV27 to TRBJ2-5; D remains unclear. The CDR3 totals 14 residues. CDR1 and CDR2 (germline): MNHEY, SMNVEV (reference sequence). Between the trimmed V and J ends, which lost 2 bases and 2 bases, there was a span of 9 bases. The CDR3 sequence is CASSLVFEQETQYF. DNA of the CDR3: TGTGCCAGCAGTTTAGTTTTTGAGCAAGAGACCCAGTACTTC.

The rearrangement links TRBV7-3 to TRBJ1-2; D may be TRBD1 (6 bases). This CDR3 contains 13 residues. The V gene's germline CDR1 is SGHTA and CDR2 FQGTGA. The ends were cut back, 4 bases at V and 2 bases at J, with 8 bases in the middle. CDR3 coding DNA: TGTGCCAGCAGCTATGGACAGAACTATGGCTACACCTTC. This translates into CASSYGQNYGYTF. Full variable domain (rest looked up from reference TRBV7-3 and TRBJ1-2): GAGVSQTPSNKVTEKGKYVELRCDPISGHTALYWYRQSLGQGPEFLIYFQGTGAADDSGLPNDRFFAVRPEGSVSTLKIQRTERGDSAVYLCASSYGQNYGYTFGSGTRLTVV.

This clone was seen more than once but under ten times. The rearrangement links TRBV27 to TRBJ2-7; TRBD1 agrees at 7 bases. J lost 3 bases, V lost 6 bases, and 5 bases had no gene match. Germline loops: CDR1 MNHEY, CDR2 SMNVEV (reference sequence). The CDR3 runs 13 residues. The CDR3 DNA reads TGTGCCAGCAGCCCGGGACAGAGCTACGAGCAGTACTTC. This codes for CASSPGQSYEQYF.

The sample holds one count of this clone. The chain has TRBV19 and TRBJ2-7; 10 bases map to TRBD2. CDR1 and CDR2 from the germline V gene are LNHDA and SQIVND (reference sequence). The CDR3 runs to 15 residues. V trimming: 6 bases; J trimming: 1 base; junction bases outside the gene matches: 6. The CDR3 loop reads CASSAAGGASYEQYF. The CDR3 DNA is TGTGCCAGTAGCGCAGCGGGAGGGGCATCCTACGAGCAGTACTTC. Supplemented by reference TRBV19 and TRBJ2-7, the full variable domain reads DGGITQSPKYLFRKEGQNVTLSCEQNLNHDAMYWYRQDPGQGLRLIYYSQIVNDFQKGDIAEGYSVSREKKESFPLTVTSAQKNPTAFYLCASSAAGGASYEQYFGPGTRLTVT.

This chain uses TRBV11-2 with TRBJ2-5, with a tentative D call TRBD2 (6 bases). Germline lookup yields CDR1 SGHAT and CDR2 FQNNGV. The CDR3 is 14 amino acids. The V end was cut by 4 bases, the J end by 11 bases, with 20 bases between. CDR3 sequence: CASSSSGWNRSQYF. CDR3 in DNA: TGTGCCAGCAGCTCCAGCGGGTGGAATCGGTCACAGTACTTC.

This chain joins TRBV4-2 and TRBJ2-1; the D gene is possibly TRBD2 (5 bases). Trimming stripped 4 bases from V and 6 bases from J, with 16 bases between. The CDR3 sequence is 15 residues long. CDR1 is LGHNA, CDR2 YNFKEQ, per germline. The chain's CDR3 is CASSRELGSGNEQFF. DNA for the CDR3: TGTGCCAGCAGCCGGGAGCTAGGAAGCGGCAATGAGCAGTTCTTC.

The chain recombines TRBV30 with TRBJ2-3, with D unresolved. This CDR3 has 14 amino acids. Germline CDR1 reads GTSNPN; CDR2 reads SVGIG (reference sequence). V shed 0 bases and J shed 4 bases, with 11 bases lying between them. CDR3 sequence: CAWSVRALPDTQYF. The CDR3 DNA reads as TGTGCCTGGAGTGTTAGGGCCCTCCCAGATACGCAGTATTTT.

This rearrangement joins TRBV28 to TRBJ1-2; 10 positions match TRBD1. V dropped 5 bases and J dropped 6; count of bases not matched to a gene: 9. CDR1 and CDR2 from the germline V gene are MDHEN and SYDVKM. This CDR3 comprises 15 residues. The CDR3 sequence is CASSLPGTGDHGYTF. CDR3 sequence (DNA): TGTGCCAGCAGTCTCCCCGGGACAGGGGATCATGGCTACACCTTC.

J is TRBJ1-1 and V is TRBV4-2; 9 bases line up with TRBD1. This CDR3 contains 18 residues. The V gene's germline CDR1 is LGHNA and CDR2 YNFKEQ. V shed 3 bases and J 4 bases; nucleotides not matched to a gene: 15. CDR3 DNA: TGTGCCAGCAGCCATAACCTTAGGACAGGGGATTTCGGCACTGAAGCTTTCTTT. Translated: CASSHNLRTGDFGTEAFF.

V and J are TRBV5-6 and TRBJ2-7; 9 bases match TRBD2. This CDR3 is built from 17 residues. Germline assignment: CDR1 SGHDT and CDR2 YYEEEE. V was pared by 0 bases and J by 5 bases, with 12 bases of the junction left unmatched. CDR3 in amino acids: CASSLARSAGGRNEQYF. CDR3 bases: TGTGCCAGCAGCTTGGCTCGGTCGGCGGGAGGGCGTAACGAGCAGTACTTC.

The chain combines TRBV5-8 with TRBJ2-7; 14 nucleotides match TRBD2. With 4 bases clipped from V and 0 bases from J, the junction kept 9 bases outside the gene matches. The CDR3 is 18 residues long. CDR1 and CDR2 (germline): SGHTS, YDEGEE. As DNA, the CDR3 is TGTGCCAGCAGCCCGGGACTAGCGGGAGAGCTGAGCTCCTACGAGCAGTACTTC. Translating gives CASSPGLAGELSSYEQYF.

The gene calls are TRBV6-1 and TRBJ2-2, with 13 bases that match TRBD2. The CDR3 runs 18 residues. CDR1 is MNHNS, CDR2 SASEGT, per germline. V shed 1 base and J 5 bases; nucleotides not matched to a gene: 7. CDR3 bases: TGTGCCAGCAGTGAAGAAGAGGGGACTAGCGGGACGACCGGGGAGCTGTTTTTT. Protein: CASSEEEGTSGTTGELFF.

The chain has TRBV19 and TRBJ1-5; D remains ambiguous. V was clipped by 3 bases and J by 4 bases, with 7 bases between them. Germline CDR1 reads LNHDA; CDR2 reads SQIVND (reference sequence). The CDR3 is 13 amino acids. Written as DNA, the CDR3 is TGTGCCAGTAGTATTCGACGTAATCAGCCCCAGCATTTT. As protein: CASSIRRNQPQHF.

This sequence joins TRBV5-1 and TRBJ2-2; D gene unclear. Germline V gene data show CDR1 as SGHRS and CDR2 as YFSETQ. There are 14 residues in the CDR3. V lost 1 base and J 0 bases, leaving 4 bases between the germline ends. CDR3 sequence (DNA): TGCGCCAGCAGCTTGAGCCCGAACACCGGGGAGCTGTTTTTT. Its protein product is CASSLSPNTGELFF.